The 9 T cell receptor beta chains below all came from one sample that was sequenced in a study of blood T cell repertoires in COVID-19. The data were produced by immunoSEQ multiplex PCR, yet TCRdb's version contains in-frame clones alone and is incomplete. Of roughly 80,000 clones detected, 80% appear once; the ten largest clones hold about 5.8%. The sequencing input was peripheral blood. The source is a man between 60 and 75 years old with active or convalescent COVID-19.

The chain has TRBV10-3 and TRBJ1-2, with a tentative D call TRBD1 (5 bases). The CDR3 is 15 amino acids. The V end was cut by 0 bases, the J end by 4 bases, with 12 bases between. The germline V gene encodes CDR1 ENHRY and CDR2 SYGVKD. The CDR3 reads CAISESKSGGYGYTF. The CDR3 nucleotides are TGTGCCATCAGTGAGTCGAAGTCCGGGGGCTATGGCTACACCTTC.

As for this clone: One junction end does not reproduce the germline sequence, and a read error may be involved. This chain links TRBV3-1 (or the pseudogene TRBV3-2) with TRBJ2-2, with 9 bases fitting TRBD2. The CDR3 is 17 residues long. Germline assignment: CDR1 LGHDT and CDR2 YNNKEL (reference sequence). The CDR3 reads CASSQDPLAGNTGELFF. DNA for the CDR3: TGTGCCAGCAGCCAAGATCCCCTAGCGGGGAACACCGGGGAGTTGTTTTTT.

The CDR3 DNA reads TGCGCCAGCAGCTTCCCTCTCGGACTAGCGGGGGGTTCTAGCTACGAGCAGTACTTC. Amino acids: CASSFPLGLAGGSSYEQYF. The chain employs TRBV5-1 and TRBJ2-7, with 14 bases that match TRBD2. The junction had 13 bases not matched to a gene; V was cut back by 2 bases and J by 3 bases. Germline V gives CDR1 SGHRS, CDR2 YFSETQ. The CDR3 sequence is 19 residues long.

This sequence joins TRBV7-9 and TRBJ1-6; 7 bases map to TRBD1. CDR1 and CDR2 (germline): SEHNR, FQNEAQ (reference sequence). Trimming cost V 3 bases and J 5 bases; bases outside gene matches: 4. CDR3 length equals 15 residues. For the CDR3, the DNA is TGTGCCAGCAGCTTTAAAGGGACAGATAATTCACCCCTCCACTTT. Translating gives CASSFKGTDNSPLHF.

The chain combines TRBV7-3 with TRBJ2-1, with no clear D. The germline CDR1 and CDR2 sequences are SGHTA and FQGTGA. V lost 4 bases to trimming and J lost 0 bases, with 10 bases between them. This CDR3 contains 15 residues. The DNA for the CDR3 is TGTGCCAGCAGCTCACAGATTAGCTCCTACAATGAGCAGTTCTTC. This codes for CASSSQISSYNEQFF.

The chain has TRBV19 and TRBJ2-3; tentatively, D is TRBD1 (5 bases). Germline-derived CDR1 and CDR2 are LNHDA and SQIVND (reference sequence). The CDR3 is 13 amino acids. Trimming took off 1 base at V and 4 bases at J, with 6 bases between the two ends. Here the CDR3 DNA reads TGTGCCAGTAGTATAGGGGGCGCAGATACGCAGTATTTT. It is translated as CASSIGGADTQYF.

In this sample, this clone turned up once. This chain joins TRBV9 and TRBJ1-6; 7 nucleotides line up with TRBD1. Germline CDR1 and CDR2: SGDLS and YYNGEE. V was clipped by 3 bases and J by 7 bases; unmatched bases: 7. The CDR3 has 15 amino acids. CDR3 loop: CASSASGQKNSPLHF. CDR3 nucleotide sequence: TGTGCCAGCAGCGCATCGGGACAGAAGAATTCACCCCTCCACTTT.

J is TRBJ2-1 and V is TRBV5-8; TRBD1 might be the D (6 bases). This CDR3 spans 12 amino acids. Germline V gene data show CDR1 as SGHTS and CDR2 as YDEGEE. V dropped 4 bases and J dropped 4 bases, with 6 bases sitting between them. This chain's CDR3 is CASSGQYNEQFF. CDR3 in DNA: TGTGCCAGCAGCGGACAGTACAATGAGCAGTTCTTC.

This clone was recorded only once. The rearrangement joins TRBV19 to TRBJ1-2, with TRBD1 matching over 12 bases. Germline V gene data show CDR1 as LNHDA and CDR2 as SQIVND (reference sequence). There are 16 residues in the CDR3. V dropped 5 bases and J dropped 3; count of bases not matched to a gene: 7. CDR3 nucleotide sequence: TGTGCCAGTAGTCGGGGGACAGGGGGCTCCTACTATGGCTACACCTTC. Protein: CASSRGTGGSYYGYTF.